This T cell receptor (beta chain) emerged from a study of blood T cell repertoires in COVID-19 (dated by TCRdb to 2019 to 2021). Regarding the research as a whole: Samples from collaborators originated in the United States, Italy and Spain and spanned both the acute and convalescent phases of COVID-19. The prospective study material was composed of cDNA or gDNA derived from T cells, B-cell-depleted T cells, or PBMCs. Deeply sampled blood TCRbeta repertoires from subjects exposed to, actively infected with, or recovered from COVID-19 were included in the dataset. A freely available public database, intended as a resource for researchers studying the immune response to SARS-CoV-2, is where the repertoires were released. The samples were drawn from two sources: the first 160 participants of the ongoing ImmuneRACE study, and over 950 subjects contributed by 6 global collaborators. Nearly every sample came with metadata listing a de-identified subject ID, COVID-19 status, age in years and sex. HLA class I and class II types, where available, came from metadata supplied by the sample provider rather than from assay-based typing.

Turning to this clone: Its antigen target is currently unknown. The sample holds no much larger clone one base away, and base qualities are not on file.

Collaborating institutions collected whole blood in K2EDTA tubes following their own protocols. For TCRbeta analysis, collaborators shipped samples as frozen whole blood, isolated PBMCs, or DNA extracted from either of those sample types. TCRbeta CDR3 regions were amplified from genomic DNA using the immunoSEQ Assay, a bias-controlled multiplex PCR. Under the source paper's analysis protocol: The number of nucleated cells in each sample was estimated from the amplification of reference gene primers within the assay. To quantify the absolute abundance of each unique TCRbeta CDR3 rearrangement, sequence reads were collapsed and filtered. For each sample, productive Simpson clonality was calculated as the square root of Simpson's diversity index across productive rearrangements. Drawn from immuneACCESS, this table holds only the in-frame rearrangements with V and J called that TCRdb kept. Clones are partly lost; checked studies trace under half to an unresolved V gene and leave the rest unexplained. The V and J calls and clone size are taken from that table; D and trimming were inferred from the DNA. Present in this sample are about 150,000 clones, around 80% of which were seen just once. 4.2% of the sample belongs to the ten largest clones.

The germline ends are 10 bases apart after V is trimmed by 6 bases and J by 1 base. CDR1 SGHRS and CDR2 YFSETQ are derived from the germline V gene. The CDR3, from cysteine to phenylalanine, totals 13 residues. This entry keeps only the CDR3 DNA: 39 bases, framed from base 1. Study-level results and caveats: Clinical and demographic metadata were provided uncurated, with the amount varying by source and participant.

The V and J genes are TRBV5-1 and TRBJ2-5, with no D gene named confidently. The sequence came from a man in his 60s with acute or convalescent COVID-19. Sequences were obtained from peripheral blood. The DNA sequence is TGCGCCAGCAACTTACACCTCCAAGAGACCCAGTACTTC. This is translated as CASNLHLQETQYF. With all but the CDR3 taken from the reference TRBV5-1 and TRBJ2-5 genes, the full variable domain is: KAGVTQTPRYLIKTRGQQVTLSCSPISGHRSVSWYQQTPGQGLQFLFEYFSETQRNKGNFPGRFSGRQFSNSRSEMNVSTLELGDSALYLCASNLHLQETQYFGPGTRLLVL.